This record concerns one T cell receptor beta chain sequence. These data originate in a study of blood T cell repertoires in COVID-19. For the study at large: COVID-19 samples collected from the United States, Italy and Spain covered acute and convalescent phases. PBMCs, B-cell-depleted T cells, or T cells provided the cDNA or gDNA that made up the material.

In the authors' workflow: Amplification of reference gene primers was used by the study to estimate nucleated cell counts. This table comes from immunoSEQ multiplex PCR, and its TCRdb copy is limited to in-frame clones, with some not included. That table is the source of V, J and clone size, and D and trimming were worked out from the DNA. The table has 200,000 to 250,000 clones, less than 90% seen once; the top ten hold around 18%. Sequences were obtained from peripheral blood. The receptor's source is a woman of 80 years or more with active or convalescent COVID-19.

This CDR3 is CASSQSDSNTEAFF. DNA of the CDR3: TGTGCCAGCTCACAGAGTGATTCGAACACTGAAGCTTTCTTT. The V call is TRBV18, the J call TRBJ1-1, with unresolved D. The germline CDR1 and CDR2 sequences are KGHSH and LQKENI. V was cut by 4 bases and J by 1 base, with 10 bases left in between. The CDR3 is 14 amino acids.